This T cell receptor (beta chain) was retrieved from a study of CD8+CD57+ T cells in acquired aplastic anemia. Study context: Sorting CD4+ and CD8+ cells gave DNA averaging approximately 3 ug. CD4+ cells from healthy donors averaged about 9.8 million reads. The study, taken as a whole, reports: Patients and controls had CD8+ Simpson's diversity values that were not significantly distinct. A set of roughly 27 CD8+ CDR3 sequences was shared between patients and controls, and these sequences appeared highly expressed in patients.

In regard to this clonotype: The antigen remains undetermined.

V lost 6 bases, J lost 13 bases, and 7 bases stayed unmatched. The germline V gene encodes CDR1 DFQATT and CDR2 SNEGSKA (reference sequence). This CDR3 is 10 amino acids long. Genomic DNA constituted the template upon which TCR beta VDJ and CDR3 profiling was performed. TCRdb re-derived calls from the reads in MiXCR, one entry per CDR3 protein. The sample holds 150,000 to 200,000 distinct CDR3 sequences, around half seen once. This sequence was found in a human donor in good health. V and J are TRBV20-1 and TRBJ1-1; the match to TRBD1 covers 8 bases. The sample comprised sorted CD4+, CD8+, or CD8+CD57+ T cells (not recorded which) from PBMCs. CDR3 sequence: CSATDRVDFF. For the CDR3, the DNA is TGCAGTGCAACGGACAGGGTAGATTTCTTT.